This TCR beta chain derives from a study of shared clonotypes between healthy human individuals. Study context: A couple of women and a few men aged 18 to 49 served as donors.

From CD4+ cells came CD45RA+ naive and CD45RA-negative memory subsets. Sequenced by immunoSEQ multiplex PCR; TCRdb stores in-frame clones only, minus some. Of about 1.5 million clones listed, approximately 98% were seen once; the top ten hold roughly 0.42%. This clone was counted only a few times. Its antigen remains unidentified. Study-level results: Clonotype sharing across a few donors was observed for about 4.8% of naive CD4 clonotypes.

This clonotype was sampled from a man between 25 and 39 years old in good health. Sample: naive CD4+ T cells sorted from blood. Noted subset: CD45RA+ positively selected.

In DNA form, the CDR3 reads TGTGCCAGCAGGACCGACAGGGGACATGGCTACACCTTC. Amino acids: CASRTDRGHGYTF. V usage is TRBV25-1 and J usage is TRBJ1-2, with TRBD1 identical over 8 bases. Trimming cost V 6 bases and J 6 bases; bases outside gene matches: 6. Looked up from germline, CDR1 is MGHDK and CDR2 is SYGVNS. This CDR3 has 13 amino acids.